This T cell receptor beta chain was recorded in a study of T cell repertoires in cytomegalovirus infection. The wider study: Matching HLA type and CMV infection were both indicated by public TCR beta signatures.

TCRdb redid the calling of the reads with MiXCR, one entry per CDR3 protein. The data contain 290,000 or so distinct CDR3 sequences, about 8.8% of them singletons. Trimming took 8 bases from V and 0 from J, leaving 5 bases between them. The CDR3 totals 13 residues. Germline CDR1 and CDR2: SGHNT and YENEEA. Study-level findings and limits: People with CMV and the relevant HLA were identified by cumulative public TCR beta family frequency. CMV-specific TCR beta clonotypes restricted by HLA-C were the ones dominating the ex vivo response.

This clonotype was counted many times. Its antigen is currently unknown. The sequenced sample consisted of PBMCs. The source is a human donor in good health (CMV status not recorded). Some clones in this sample may be carry-over from other donors' samples. The V and J genes are TRBV11-3 and TRBJ2-6, with D maybe TRBD1 (5 bases). The CDR3 DNA follows: TGTGCCAGCGGACACTCTGGGGCCAACGTCCTGACTTTC. It yields the protein CASGHSGANVLTF.